The 21 T cell receptor beta chains below come from one sample, sequenced in a study of shared clonotypes between healthy human individuals. The naive CD8 subset, CD45RO-negative cells positively selected for CCR7, excluded terminally differentiated effector memory CD45RA+ cells. TCRdb's copy holds only in-frame clones and misses some; the assay was immunoSEQ multiplex PCR. The sample has approximately 1.9 million clones; over 85% are singletons. The sample taken for sequencing was naive CD8+ T cells from PBMCs. The receptors shown here come from a young man in good health. Some clones in this sample may be carry-over from other donors' samples.

This sequence joins TRBV19 and TRBJ1-1; D is ambiguous. Germline assignment: CDR1 LNHDA and CDR2 SQIVND (reference sequence). The CDR3 totals 13 residues. Trimming cost V 3 bases and J 4 bases, with 9 bases left between them. This chain's CDR3 is CASSIAPATEAFF. CDR3 nucleotide sequence: TGTGCCAGTAGTATCGCCCCGGCCACTGAAGCTTTCTTT.

The V call is TRBV15, the J call TRBJ1-1; tentative D call: TRBD1 (5 bases). Germline values: CDR1 LNHNV, CDR2 YYDKDF (reference sequence). This CDR3 has 14 residues. The V end lost 7 bases, the J end lost 1 base, and 13 bases lay between the germline ends. The CDR3 DNA is TGTGCCACCACCGTGGGGGGGGAGAACACTGAAGCTTTCTTT. Protein: CATTVGGENTEAFF.

This clone was counted only a few times. The chain has TRBV10-3 and TRBJ1-1; D not resolved. Between the trimmed V and J ends, which lost 3 bases and 2 bases, there was a span of 10 bases. Germline values: CDR1 ENHRY, CDR2 SYGVKD. This CDR3 has 14 residues. The CDR3: CAISDSATNTEAFF. CDR3 nucleotide sequence: TGTGCCATCAGTGATTCAGCAACTAACACTGAAGCTTTCTTT.

The J gene is TRBJ2-3, the V gene TRBV15, with D possibly being TRBD2 (6 bases). From germline, CDR1 is LNHNV and CDR2 YYDKDF (reference sequence). The CDR3 is 19 amino acids. V was clipped by 0 bases and J by 0 bases, with 19 bases between them. CDR3 bases: TGTGCCACCAGCAGAGATCTCGCGGGGTTACAACCTAGCACAGATACGCAGTATTTT. Its translation is CATSRDLAGLQPSTDTQYF.

With respect to this clone: This CDR3 is also generated by other DNA sequences in the sample. The V and J genes are TRBV7-9 and TRBJ2-2; unclear D gene. V lost 6 bases, J lost 5 bases, and 4 bases lay in between. The CDR3 is 11 amino acids. Germline CDR1 and CDR2: SEHNR and FQNEAQ (reference sequence). CDR3 protein: CASSRTGELFF. The CDR3 DNA sequence: TGTGCCAGCAGTCGAACCGGGGAGCTGTTTTTT.

This clone was seen more than once but under ten times. This CDR3 is CASSLRPTEVGTEAFF. CDR3 DNA sequence: TGTGCCAGCAGCTTACGGCCGACAGAGGTTGGCACTGAAGCTTTCTTT. This chain links TRBV7-9 with TRBJ1-1, with D possibly being TRBD1 (5 bases). Trimming cost V 2 bases and J 4 bases, with 17 bases left between them. The CDR3 is made up of 16 amino acids. In germline, CDR1 is SEHNR, CDR2 FQNEAQ (reference sequence).

A note on this clone: Other DNA sequences within the sample encode an identical CDR3. The chain uses TRBV7-9 and TRBJ1-5; D is unresolved. The CDR3 runs 14 residues. The ends were cut back, 1 base at V and 3 bases at J, with 7 bases in the middle. The germline CDR1 and CDR2 sequences are SEHNR and FQNEAQ (reference sequence). In DNA form, the CDR3 reads TGTGCCAGCAGCTTAGTGGGGATCAATCAGCCCCAGCATTTT. Encoded protein: CASSLVGINQPQHF.

The genes are TRBV14 and TRBJ2-7, with TRBD1 identical over 8 bases. Germline CDR1 and CDR2: SGHDN and FVKESK. The junction had 16 bases not matched to a gene; V was cut back by 0 bases and J by 0 bases. The CDR3 totals 20 residues. The CDR3 region has the DNA TGTGCCAGCAGCCAAGATCTGGTGACAGGGGACCAAAGACGCTCCTACGAGCAGTACTTC. Amino acid sequence: CASSQDLVTGDQRRSYEQYF. Full variable domain (rest looked up from reference TRBV14 and TRBJ2-7): EAGVTQFPSHSVIEKGQTVTLRCDPISGHDNLYWYRRVMGKEIKFLLHFVKESKQDESGMPNNRFLAERTGGTYSTLKVQPAELEDSGVYFCASSQDLVTGDQRRSYEQYFGPGTRLTVT.

V gene TRBV9 combines with J gene TRBJ2-1; a possible D gene is TRBD2 (6 bases). The V end was cut by 4 bases, the J end by 0 bases, with 17 bases between. CDR3 length: 17 residues. Per germline, CDR1 SGDLS and CDR2 YYNGEE. The chain's CDR3 is CASSIHLAESSYNEQFF. The CDR3 nucleotides are TGTGCCAGCAGCATCCATTTAGCGGAAAGCTCCTACAATGAGCAGTTCTTC.

To note about this clone: The identical CDR3 is also encoded by other nucleotide sequences in the sample. This chain connects TRBV4-3 to TRBJ1-4; no clear D gene. This CDR3 contains 15 residues. The V gene lost 0 bases and the J gene lost 0 bases, with 5 bases spanning the gap. Germline V CDR1 and CDR2: LGHNA, YSLEER. CDR3 sequence: CASSQDRATNEKLFF. The CDR3 DNA sequence: TGCGCCAGCAGCCAAGATCGGGCAACTAATGAAAAACTGTTTTTT.

This chain links TRBV28 with TRBJ1-2; the D is unclear. Trimming left V 6 bases short and J 4 bases short, with 15 bases between. The CDR3 is made up of 14 amino acids. Per the germline V gene, CDR1 is MDHEN and CDR2 is SYDVKM. The CDR3 DNA reads TGTGCCAGCAGGAACAGAGGGAATAGCTATGGCTACACCTTC. The encoded protein is CASRNRGNSYGYTF.

The V gene is TRBV28, the J gene TRBJ1-5; TRBD1 is a possible D gene (5 bases). Trimming took off 6 bases at V and 4 bases at J, with 13 bases between the two ends. The germline V gene has CDR1 MDHEN and CDR2 SYDVKM. This CDR3 is 14 amino acids long. The CDR3 sequence is CASSFTRENQPQHF. CDR3 DNA: TGTGCCAGCAGCTTTACCAGGGAAAATCAGCCCCAGCATTTT. The variable domain in full, completed from reference TRBV28 and TRBJ1-5, reads DVKVTQSSRYLVKRTGEKVFLECVQDMDHENMFWYRQDPGLGLRLIYFSYDVKMKEKGDIPEGYSVSREKKERFSLILESASTNQTSMYLCASSFTRENQPQHFGDGTRLSIL.

The CDR3 nucleotides read TGTGCCAGCAGCCCCGGGGCGGCCTTCCTCGGAGATACGCAGTATTTT. Its translation is CASSPGAAFLGDTQYF. This chain connects TRBV7-9 to TRBJ2-3; D is perhaps TRBD1 or TRBD2 (5 bases each). With 5 bases removed from V and 5 bases from J, the gap between germline ends came to 20 bases. The CDR3 runs to 16 residues. Germline values: CDR1 SEHNR, CDR2 FQNEAQ (reference sequence).

Of note for this clone: The same CDR3 is also encoded by other DNA sequences in this sample. The rearrangement joins TRBV9 to TRBJ2-7; TRBD2 matches 7 bases. The J segment lost 3 bases and the V segment lost 0 bases, leaving 3 bases of the junction unmatched. From germline, CDR1 is SGDLS and CDR2 YYNGEE. This CDR3 spans 14 amino acids. The DNA for the CDR3 is TGTGCCAGCAGCGTAGGCGCGGGGGACTACGAGCAGTACTTC. It encodes CASSVGAGDYEQYF.

This CDR3 is CASSLVLADTDTQYF. CDR3 bases: TGTGCCAGCAGCTTAGTCCTAGCGGACACAGATACGCAGTATTTT. The chain employs TRBV11-2 and TRBJ2-3; 7 positions agree with TRBD2. With 1 base clipped from V and 2 bases from J, the junction kept 3 bases outside the gene matches. The CDR3 is 15 residues long. Germline V gives CDR1 SGHAT, CDR2 FQNNGV. The full variable domain, with the rest looked up from reference TRBV11-2 and TRBJ2-3, is EAGVAQSPRYKIIEKRQSVAFWCNPISGHATLYWYQQILGQGPKLLIQFQNNGVVDDSQLPKDRFSAERLKGVDSTLKIQPAKLEDSAVYLCASSLVLADTDTQYFGPGTRLTVL.

The chain has TRBV13 and TRBJ2-1, with D uncertain. The CDR3 has 12 residues. Trimming took 5 bases from V and 9 from J, leaving 11 bases between them. Looked up from germline, CDR1 is PRHDT and CDR2 is FYEKMQ (reference sequence). The CDR3 DNA is TGTGCCAGCAGCCCAGGAAGAATTGAGCAGTTCTTC. It yields the protein CASSPGRIEQFF.

The V and J genes are TRBV7-7 and TRBJ1-3, with D possibly matching TRBD1 (5 bases). V gave up 6 bases and J gave up 0 bases, with 21 bases separating them. Germline-derived CDR1 and CDR2 are SSHAT and FNYEAQ (reference sequence). The CDR3 runs 18 residues. The DNA of the CDR3 is TGTGCCAGCAGTTCCCTCCCCCCGGGAACAGGCTCTGGAAACACCATATATTTT. Translation: CASSSLPPGTGSGNTIYF.

V is TRBV27 and J is TRBJ2-7, with TRBD1 matching 9 bases. The J segment lost 5 bases and the V segment lost 5 bases, leaving 10 bases of the junction unmatched. CDR1 is MNHEY and CDR2 is SMNVEV in the germline V gene (reference sequence). The CDR3 runs to 15 residues. CDR3 nucleotide sequence: TGTGCCAGCAGTCTTACAGGGGGCGCTTGGGACGAGCAGTACTTC. Translation: CASSLTGGAWDEQYF.

The CDR3 sequence: CASSTGLDIYGYTF. As DNA, the CDR3 is TGTGCCAGCAGCACCGGACTAGACATCTATGGCTACACCTTC. V gene TRBV7-8 combines with J gene TRBJ1-2; D is unresolved. CDR3 length: 14 residues. V shed 5 bases and J shed 4 bases, with 14 bases lying between them. Germline V CDR1 and CDR2: SGHVS, FQNEAQ.

V usage is TRBV9 and J usage is TRBJ1-5; no reliable D call. The length of the CDR3 is 13 residues. Looked up from germline, CDR1 is SGDLS and CDR2 is YYNGEE. V lost 0 bases to trimming and J lost 6 bases, with 7 bases between them. The CDR3 reads CASSVDGFQPQHF. The CDR3 DNA reads as TGTGCCAGCAGCGTAGACGGATTTCAGCCCCAGCATTTT.

The chain employs TRBV6-1 and TRBJ1-3; the D is unclear. Germline V gene data show CDR1 as MNHNS and CDR2 as SASEGT. V was clipped by 0 bases and J by 1 base, with 7 bases between them. This CDR3 comprises 15 residues. In nucleotides, the CDR3 is TGTGCCAGCAGTGAAGCGGGCCAGTCTGGAAACACCATATATTTT. This encodes CASSEAGQSGNTIYF.